This T cell receptor (beta chain) derives from a study of CD8 T cells in Susac syndrome. Whole-study results and caveats: It was acknowledged by the study that relatively few individuals were included in its TCR sequencing and HLA analysis.

Reverse transcription of roughly 0.45 to 1 ug RNA was carried out with random hexamers. Multiplex immunoSEQ PCR targeted 54 Vbeta and 13 Jbeta TCR beta segments. MiXCR was run by TCRdb on the immunoSEQ multiplex PCR reads, yielding one entry per CDR3 protein. The table lists approximately 76,000 distinct CDR3 sequences, roughly 95% of them singletons. As concerns this clonotype: Its antigen is undetermined.

TCR beta sequencing covered blood CD8+ and CD4+ T cells. Isolation of CD8+ and CD4+ T cells was performed negatively, whereas enrichment of TEMRA cells was done by FACS. The source of this sequence is a human donor with multiple sclerosis. Sequenced: CD8+ T cells from PBMCs.

CDR3 in DNA: TGTGCCAGCAGCCTTAGCCAAAGCTCCTACAATGAGCAGTTCTTC. It yields the protein CASSLSQSSYNEQFF. The V gene is TRBV11-2, the J gene TRBJ2-1; unclear D gene. This CDR3 has 15 residues. Trimming left V 5 bases short and J 0 bases short, with 11 bases between. Germline lookup yields CDR1 SGHAT and CDR2 FQNNGV.